Shown below are 5 T cell receptor beta chains from a single sample sequenced in a study of blood T cell repertoires in COVID-19. Data came from immunoSEQ multiplex PCR; TCRdb stores just in-frame clones and leaves some out. The table has 97,000 or so clones, 70% to 90% seen once. The specimen sequenced was peripheral blood. Receptors originate from a man in his forties with active or convalescent COVID-19.

The chain joins TRBV19 to TRBJ2-2, with 9 bases that match TRBD1. V was clipped by 5 bases and J by 5 bases; unmatched bases: 9. The CDR3 sequence is 16 residues long. Germline CDR1 and CDR2: LNHDA and SQIVND (reference sequence). The CDR3 sequence: CASSPLDRGRTGELFF. The CDR3 coding sequence is TGTGCCAGTAGTCCCTTGGACAGGGGCAGAACCGGGGAGCTGTTTTTT.

V usage is TRBV5-1 and J usage is TRBJ2-7; D may be TRBD1 (5 bases). Germline CDR1 and CDR2: SGHRS and YFSETQ. The CDR3 loop spans 13 amino acids. Deletions cut 4 bases from V and 3 bases from J, with 11 bases between. CDR3 loop: CASSGQGGYEQYF. CDR3 coding DNA: TGCGCCAGCAGCGGGCAGGGTGGCTACGAGCAGTACTTC.

The V and J genes are TRBV10-3 and TRBJ2-1, with TRBD2 matching 10 bases. The CDR3 spans 16 residues. Germline loops: CDR1 ENHRY, CDR2 SYGVKD. Trimming cost V 6 bases and J 6 bases; bases outside gene matches: 11. The CDR3 DNA is TGTGCCATCAGGAATTCAGCGGGGGGGAAGGGCAATGAGCAGTTCTTC. Translating gives CAIRNSAGGKGNEQFF.

The chain employs TRBV25-1 and TRBJ2-2, with 7 bases lining up with TRBD2. With 10 bases clipped from V and 4 bases from J, the junction kept 6 bases outside the gene matches. The CDR3 is 13 amino acids. Per the germline V gene, CDR1 is MGHDK and CDR2 is SYGVNS. CDR3 amino acids: CAIGSGVTGELFF. The CDR3 region has the DNA TGTGCCATCGGGAGCGGGGTCACCGGGGAGCTGTTTTTT. Looking up the rest from reference TRBV25-1 and TRBJ2-2 gives the full variable domain: EADIYQTPRYLVIGTGKKITLECSQTMGHDKMYWYQQDPGMELHLIHYSYGVNSTEKGDLSSESTVSRIRTEHFPLTLESARPSHTSQYLCAIGSGVTGELFFGEGSRLTVL.

This clone came up once. This rearrangement joins TRBV6-5 to TRBJ2-7; a possible D gene is TRBD2 (5 bases). Germline CDR1 is MNHEY and CDR2 is SVGAGI. This CDR3 has 12 residues. The V gene lost 7 bases and the J gene lost 5 bases, with 12 bases spanning the gap. The CDR3 DNA reads TGTGCCAGCAAGACTACGACGAACGAGCAGTACTTC. Translated: CASKTTTNEQYF.